This TCR beta chain was profiled in a study of T cells in Graves' hyperthyroidism and ophthalmopathy. This clonotype occurred many times. The V gene's germline CDR1 is MNHEY and CDR2 SMNVEV (reference sequence). The CDR3 consists of 15 residues. After removal of 5 bases from V and 2 bases from J, the junction contained 5 bases not matched to a gene. RNA transcripts provided the source from which TCR beta CDR3 regions were amplified. Carried out on the TCR CDR3, a first-round RT-PCR used the HTBI primer set. TCRdb analysed the multiplex PCR reads with MiXCR anew, one entry per CDR3 protein. The sample records fewer than 900,000 distinct CDR3 sequences, approximately 16% being singletons.

This sequence originates from a man aged 18 to 30 with Graves' hyperthyroidism. Input material: blood. V usage is TRBV27 and J usage is TRBJ2-7, with TRBD1 identical over 11 bases. The CDR3 here is CASSPGTGGAYEQYF. The CDR3 DNA is TGTGCCAGCAGTCCAGGGACAGGGGGTGCCTACGAGCAGTACTTC.